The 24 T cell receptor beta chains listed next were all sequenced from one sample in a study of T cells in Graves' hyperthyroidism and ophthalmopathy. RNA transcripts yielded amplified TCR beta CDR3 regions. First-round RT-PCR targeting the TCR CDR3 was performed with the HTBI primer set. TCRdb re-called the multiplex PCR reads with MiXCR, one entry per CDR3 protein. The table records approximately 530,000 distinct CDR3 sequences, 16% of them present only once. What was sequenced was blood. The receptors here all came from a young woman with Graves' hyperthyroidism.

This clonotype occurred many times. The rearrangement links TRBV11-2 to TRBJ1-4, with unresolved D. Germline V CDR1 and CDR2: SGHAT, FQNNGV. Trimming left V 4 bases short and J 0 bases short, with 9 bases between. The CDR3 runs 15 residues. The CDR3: CASSSTDATNEKLFF. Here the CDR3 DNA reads TGTGCCAGCAGCTCGACGGACGCAACTAATGAAAAACTGTTTTTT.

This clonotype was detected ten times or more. The CDR3 bases are TGTGCCAGCAGGCTGAGGGGGACCGGGGAGCTGTTTTTT. This sequence encodes CASRLRGTGELFF. The J gene is TRBJ2-2, the V gene TRBV2, with a weak D call TRBD1 (6 bases). Trimming took off 6 bases at V and 5 bases at J, with 10 bases between the two ends. CDR1 SNHLY and CDR2 FYNNEI come from the germline V gene. CDR3 length: 13 amino acids.

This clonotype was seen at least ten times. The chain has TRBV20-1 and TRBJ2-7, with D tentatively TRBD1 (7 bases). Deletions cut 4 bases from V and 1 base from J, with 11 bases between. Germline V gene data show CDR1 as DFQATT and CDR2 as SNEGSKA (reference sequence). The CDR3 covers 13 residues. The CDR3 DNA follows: TGCAGTGCTACGCCAGGGGGGTCCTACGAGCAGTACTTC. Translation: CSATPGGSYEQYF.

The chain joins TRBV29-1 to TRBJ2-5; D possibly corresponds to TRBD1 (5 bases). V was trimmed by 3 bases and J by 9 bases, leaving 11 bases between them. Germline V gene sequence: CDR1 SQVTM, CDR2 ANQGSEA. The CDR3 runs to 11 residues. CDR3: CSVDRKGAQYF. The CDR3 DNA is TGCAGCGTTGATAGGAAAGGGGCCCAGTACTTC.

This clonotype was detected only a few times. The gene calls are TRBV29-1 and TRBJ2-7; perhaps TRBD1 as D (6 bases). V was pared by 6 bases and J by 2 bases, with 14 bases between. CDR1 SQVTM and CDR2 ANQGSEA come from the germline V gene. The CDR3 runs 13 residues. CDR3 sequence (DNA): TGCAGCGTATTAGAGCAGGGGCCCTACGAGCAGTACTTC. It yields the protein CSVLEQGPYEQYF.

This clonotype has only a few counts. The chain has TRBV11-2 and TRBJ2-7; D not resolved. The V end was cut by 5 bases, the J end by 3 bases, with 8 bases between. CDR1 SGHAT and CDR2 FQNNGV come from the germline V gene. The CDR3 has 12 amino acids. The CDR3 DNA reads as TGTGCCAGCAGCGAGATCTTCTACGAGCAGTACTTC. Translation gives CASSEIFYEQYF.

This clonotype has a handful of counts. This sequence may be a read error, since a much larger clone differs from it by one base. CDR3 bases: TGTGCCATCAGTCCCCCGGAACCCCCCTACGAGCAGTACTTC. It translates to CAISPPEPPYEQYF. The chain joins TRBV28 to TRBJ2-7; D remains ambiguous. The length of the CDR3 is 14 residues. CDR1 and CDR2 (germline): MDHEN, SYDVKM.

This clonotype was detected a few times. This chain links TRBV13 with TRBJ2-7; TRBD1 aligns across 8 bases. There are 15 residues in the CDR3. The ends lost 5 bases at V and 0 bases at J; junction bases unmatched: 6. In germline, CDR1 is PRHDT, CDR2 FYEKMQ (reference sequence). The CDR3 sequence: CASSSVGTGSYEQYF. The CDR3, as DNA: TGTGCCAGCAGCAGTGTCGGGACAGGCTCCTACGAGCAGTACTTC.

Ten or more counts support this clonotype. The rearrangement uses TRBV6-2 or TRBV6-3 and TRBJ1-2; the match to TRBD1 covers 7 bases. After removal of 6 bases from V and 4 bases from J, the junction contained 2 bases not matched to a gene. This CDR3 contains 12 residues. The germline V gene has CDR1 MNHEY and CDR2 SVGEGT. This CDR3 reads CASRTGFYGYTF. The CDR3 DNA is TGTGCCAGCAGGACAGGGTTCTATGGCTACACCTTC.

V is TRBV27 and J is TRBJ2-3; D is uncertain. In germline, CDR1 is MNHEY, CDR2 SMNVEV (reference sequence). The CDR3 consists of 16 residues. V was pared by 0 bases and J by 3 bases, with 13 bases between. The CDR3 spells CASSLSSYLPTDTQYF. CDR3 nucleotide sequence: TGTGCCAGCAGTTTATCTAGCTACCTTCCGACAGATACGCAGTATTTT.

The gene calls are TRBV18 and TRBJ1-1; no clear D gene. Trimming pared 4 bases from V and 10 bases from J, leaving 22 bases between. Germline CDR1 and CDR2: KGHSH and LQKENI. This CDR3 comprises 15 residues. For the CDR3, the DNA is TGTGCCAGCTCACTTGGGAGAGCCCTAAGAGTAGGAGCTTTCTTT. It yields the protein CASSLGRALRVGAFF.

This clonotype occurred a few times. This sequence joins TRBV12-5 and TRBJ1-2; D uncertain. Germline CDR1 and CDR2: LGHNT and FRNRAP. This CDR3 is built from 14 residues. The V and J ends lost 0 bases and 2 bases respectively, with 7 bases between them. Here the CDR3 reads CASGLVTANYGYTF. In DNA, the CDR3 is TGTGCTAGTGGTTTGGTAACAGCGAACTATGGCTACACCTTC.

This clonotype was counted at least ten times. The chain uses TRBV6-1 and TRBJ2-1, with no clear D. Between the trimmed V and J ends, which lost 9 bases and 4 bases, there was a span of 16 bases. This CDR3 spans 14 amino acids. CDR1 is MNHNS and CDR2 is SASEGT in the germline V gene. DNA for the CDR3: TGTGCCAGTACCGGACGCTCCGATTACAATGAGCAGTTCTTC. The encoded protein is CASTGRSDYNEQFF.

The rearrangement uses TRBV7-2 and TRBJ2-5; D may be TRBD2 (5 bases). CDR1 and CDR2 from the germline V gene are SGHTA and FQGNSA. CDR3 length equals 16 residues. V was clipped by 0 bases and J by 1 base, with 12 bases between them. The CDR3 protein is CASSLAQFSAQETQYF. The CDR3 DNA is TGTGCCAGCAGCTTAGCGCAGTTTAGCGCCCAAGAGACCCAGTACTTC.

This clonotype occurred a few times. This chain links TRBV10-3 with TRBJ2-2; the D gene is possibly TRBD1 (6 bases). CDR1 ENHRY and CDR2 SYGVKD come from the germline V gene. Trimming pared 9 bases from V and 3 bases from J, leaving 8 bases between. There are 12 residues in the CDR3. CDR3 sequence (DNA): TGTGCCATGAAGGGGGACACCGGGGAGCTGTTTTTT. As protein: CAMKGDTGELFF.

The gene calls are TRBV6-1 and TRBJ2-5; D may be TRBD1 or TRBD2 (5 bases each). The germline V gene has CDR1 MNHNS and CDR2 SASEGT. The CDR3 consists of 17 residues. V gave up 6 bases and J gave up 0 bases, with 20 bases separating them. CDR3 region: CASRPFFRGRYQETQYF. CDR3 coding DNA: TGTGCCAGCAGGCCATTTTTTCGGGGACGATACCAAGAGACCCAGTACTTC.

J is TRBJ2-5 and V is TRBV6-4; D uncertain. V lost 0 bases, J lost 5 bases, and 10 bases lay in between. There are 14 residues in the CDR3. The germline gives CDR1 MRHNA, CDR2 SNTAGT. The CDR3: CASSDSHGRETQYF. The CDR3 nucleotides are TGTGCCAGCAGTGACTCGCATGGGCGGGAGACCCAGTACTTC.

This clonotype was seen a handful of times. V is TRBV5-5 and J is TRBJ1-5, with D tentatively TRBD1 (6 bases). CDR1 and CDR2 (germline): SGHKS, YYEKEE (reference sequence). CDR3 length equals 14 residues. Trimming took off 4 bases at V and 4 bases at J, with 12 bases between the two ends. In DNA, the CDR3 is TGTGCCAGCAGCACAGGACAGTTTAATCAGCCCCAGCATTTT. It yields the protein CASSTGQFNQPQHF.

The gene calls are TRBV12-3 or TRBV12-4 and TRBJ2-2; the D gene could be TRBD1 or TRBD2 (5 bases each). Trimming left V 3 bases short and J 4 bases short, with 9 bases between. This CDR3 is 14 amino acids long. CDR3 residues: CASSLNGGTGELFF. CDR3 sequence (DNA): TGTGCCAGCAGTTTGAATGGGGGCACCGGGGAGCTGTTTTTT.

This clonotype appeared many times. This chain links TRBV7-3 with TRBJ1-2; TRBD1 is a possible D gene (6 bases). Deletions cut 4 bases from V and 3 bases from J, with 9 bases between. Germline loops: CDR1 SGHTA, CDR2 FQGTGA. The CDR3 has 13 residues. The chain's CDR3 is CASSSTGYYGYTF. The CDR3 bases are TGTGCCAGCAGCTCCACAGGGTACTATGGCTACACCTTC.

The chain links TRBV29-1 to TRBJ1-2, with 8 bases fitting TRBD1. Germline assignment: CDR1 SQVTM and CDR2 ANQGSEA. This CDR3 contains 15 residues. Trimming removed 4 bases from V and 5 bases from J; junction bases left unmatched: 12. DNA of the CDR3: TGCAGCGTTGGGTCCCTTTTGACAGGGGAATATGGCTACACCTTC. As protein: CSVGSLLTGEYGYTF.

CDR3: CASSLEARGPANYGYTF. CDR3 nucleotides: TGCGCCAGCAGCTTGGAGGCCAGGGGGCCAGCTAACTATGGCTACACCTTC. The chain carries TRBV5-1 and TRBJ1-2; 8 bases are shared with TRBD1. J lost 0 bases, V lost 0 bases, and 7 bases had no gene match. Looked up from germline, CDR1 is SGHRS and CDR2 is YFSETQ. CDR3 size: 17 residues.

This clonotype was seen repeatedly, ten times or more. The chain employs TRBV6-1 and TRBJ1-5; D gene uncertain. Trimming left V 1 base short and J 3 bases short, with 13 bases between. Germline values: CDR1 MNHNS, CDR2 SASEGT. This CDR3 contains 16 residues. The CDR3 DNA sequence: TGTGCCAGCAGTGAAGAGGGAGGCAGGCCCAATCAGCCCCAGCATTTT. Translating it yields CASSEEGGRPNQPQHF.

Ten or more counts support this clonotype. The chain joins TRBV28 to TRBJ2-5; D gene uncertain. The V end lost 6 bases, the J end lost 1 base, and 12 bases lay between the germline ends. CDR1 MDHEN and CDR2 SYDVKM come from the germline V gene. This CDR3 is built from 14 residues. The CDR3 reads CASSSRYSQETQYF. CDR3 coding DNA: TGTGCCAGCAGCTCCCGTTACAGCCAAGAGACCCAGTACTTC.